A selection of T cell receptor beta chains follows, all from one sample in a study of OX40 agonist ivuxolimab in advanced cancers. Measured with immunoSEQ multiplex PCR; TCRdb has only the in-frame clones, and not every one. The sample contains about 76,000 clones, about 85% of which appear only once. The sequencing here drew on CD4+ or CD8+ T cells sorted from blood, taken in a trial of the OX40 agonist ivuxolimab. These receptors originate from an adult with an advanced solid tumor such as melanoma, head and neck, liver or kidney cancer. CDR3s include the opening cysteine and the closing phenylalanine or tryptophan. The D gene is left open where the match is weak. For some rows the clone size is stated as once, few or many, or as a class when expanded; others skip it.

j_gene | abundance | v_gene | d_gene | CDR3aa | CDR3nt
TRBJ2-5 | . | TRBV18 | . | CASSPTTRETQYF | TGTGCCAGCTCACCCACGACAAGAGAGACCCAGTACTTC
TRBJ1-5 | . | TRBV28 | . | CASSVLNQPQHF | TGTGCCAGCAGTGTACTCAATCAGCCCCAGCATTTT
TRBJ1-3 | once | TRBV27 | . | CASSLTGYSGNTIYF | TGTGCCAGCAGTTTAACGGGTTACTCTGGAAACACCATATATTTT
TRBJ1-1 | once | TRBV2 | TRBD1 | CASSRGTDSTEAFF | TGTGCCAGCAGTCGAGGGACAGATAGCACTGAAGCTTTCTTT
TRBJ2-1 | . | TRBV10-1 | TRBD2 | CASPFLAGGSYNEQFF | TGCGCCAGCCCTTTCCTAGCGGGGGGATCGTACAATGAGCAGTTCTTC
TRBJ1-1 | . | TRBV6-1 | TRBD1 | CASSSTGKTEAFF | TGTGCCAGCAGTTCGACAGGGAAAACTGAAGCTTTCTTT
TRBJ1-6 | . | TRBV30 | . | CAWTKGWGRQRSPLHF | TGTGCCTGGACCAAGGGCTGGGGCAGGCAACGGTCACCCCTCCACTTT
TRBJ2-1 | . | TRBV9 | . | CASSVGTRSYNEQFF | TGTGCCAGCAGCGTAGGTACCCGCTCCTACAATGAGCAGTTCTTC
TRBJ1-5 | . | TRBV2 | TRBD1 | CASTLQGRNQPQHF | TGTGCCAGCACCCTACAGGGGCGCAATCAGCCCCAGCATTTT
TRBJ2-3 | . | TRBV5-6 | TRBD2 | CASSPQAGASTDTQYF | TGTGCCAGCAGCCCACAAGCGGGGGCTAGCACAGATACGCAGTATTTT
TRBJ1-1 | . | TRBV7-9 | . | CASSLTRNTEAFF | TGTGCCAGCAGCTTAACACGAAACACTGAAGCTTTCTTT
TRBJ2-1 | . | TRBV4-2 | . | CASSQTTRYEQFF | TGTGCCAGCAGCCAAACGACTCGCTATGAGCAGTTCTTC
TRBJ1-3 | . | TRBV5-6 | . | CASSFQMTTGNTIYF | TGTGCCAGCAGCTTTCAAATGACGACGGGAAACACCATATATTTT
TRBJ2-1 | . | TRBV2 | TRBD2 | CASGGGRASYNEQFF | TGTGCCAGTGGGGGGGGACGGGCCTCCTACAATGAGCAGTTCTTC
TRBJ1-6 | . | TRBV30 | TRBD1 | CAWSATGSSYNSPLHF | TGTGCCTGGAGTGCGACAGGGAGCTCCTATAATTCACCCCTCCACTTT
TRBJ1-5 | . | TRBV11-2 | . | CASSLDRDQPQHF | TGTGCCAGCAGCTTAGATAGGGATCAGCCCCAGCATTTT
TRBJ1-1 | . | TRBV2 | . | CASSWGRAMNTEAFF | TGTGCCAGCAGTTGGGGACGGGCTATGAACACTGAAGCTTTCTTT
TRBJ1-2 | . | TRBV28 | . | CASRPRVTGYTF | TGTGCCAGCAGACCCAGGGTAACTGGCTACACCTTC
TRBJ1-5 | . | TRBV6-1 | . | CASSEQGGWGNQPQHF | TGTGCCAGCAGTGAACAAGGAGGGTGGGGAAATCAGCCCCAGCATTTT
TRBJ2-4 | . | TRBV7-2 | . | CASSEFLRSAKNIQYF | TGTGCCAGCAGCGAATTTCTAAGGTCAGCCAAAAACATTCAGTACTTC
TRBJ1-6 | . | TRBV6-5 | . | CASSRGNNSPLHF | TGTGCCAGTTCGAGGGGGAATAATTCACCCCTCCACTTT
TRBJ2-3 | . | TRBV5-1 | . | CASSSDSPTDTQYF | TGCGCCAGCAGCTCGGACAGCCCCACAGATACGCAGTATTTT
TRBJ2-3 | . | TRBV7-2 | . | CASSLGSGEATRGTDTQYF | TGTGCCAGCAGCTTAGGATCCGGGGAGGCCACCCGGGGCACAGATACGCAGTATTTT
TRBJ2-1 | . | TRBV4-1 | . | CASSPRSGGGDNEQFF | TGCGCCAGCAGCCCACGCTCAGGGGGAGGAGACAATGAGCAGTTCTTC
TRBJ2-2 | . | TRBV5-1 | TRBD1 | CASRSGQGHTGELFF | TGCGCCAGCAGATCGGGACAGGGACACACCGGGGAGCTGTTTTTT
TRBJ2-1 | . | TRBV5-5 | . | CASSLGGVTYNEQFF | TGTGCCAGCAGCTTGGGGGGCGTTACATACAATGAGCAGTTCTTC
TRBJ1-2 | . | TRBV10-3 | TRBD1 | CAISDDRGQGADGYTF | TGTGCCATCAGTGATGATAGGGGACAGGGGGCGGACGGCTACACCTTC
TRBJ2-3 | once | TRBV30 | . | CAWSPKEAGGADTQYF | TGTGCCTGGTCCCCCAAGGAGGCCGGAGGAGCAGATACGCAGTATTTT
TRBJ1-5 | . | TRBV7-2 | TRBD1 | CASSVGTGFVQPQHF | TGTGCCAGCAGCGTCGGGACAGGCTTCGTTCAGCCCCAGCATTTT
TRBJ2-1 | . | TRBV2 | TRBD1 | CASRGYGQASEQFF | TGTGCCAGCAGGGGATATGGACAGGCTAGCGAGCAGTTCTTC
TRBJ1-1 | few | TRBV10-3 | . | CAISVSLGRASEAFF | TGTGCCATCAGTGTGAGCTTAGGGCGCGCAAGTGAAGCTTTCTTT
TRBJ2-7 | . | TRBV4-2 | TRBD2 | CASTEGVTSGRGYEQYF | TGTGCCAGCACCGAGGGGGTGACTAGCGGGCGAGGCTACGAGCAGTACTTC
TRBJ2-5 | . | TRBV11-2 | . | CASSLGTGRETQYF | TGTGCCAGCAGCTTAGGTACGGGGCGAGAGACCCAGTACTTC
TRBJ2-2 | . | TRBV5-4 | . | CASSRHAPANTGELFF | TGTGCCAGCAGCCGACACGCGCCTGCGAACACCGGGGAGCTGTTTTTT
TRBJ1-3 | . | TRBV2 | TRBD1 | CASILGQGFNSGNTIYF | TGTGCCAGCATACTGGGACAGGGGTTTAACTCTGGAAACACCATATATTTT
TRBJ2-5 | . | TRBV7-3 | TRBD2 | CASSLLAGAPETQYF | TGTGCCAGCAGCTTACTAGCGGGAGCACCGGAGACCCAGTACTTC
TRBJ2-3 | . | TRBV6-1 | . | CASTLYADTQYF | TGTGCCAGCACCTTATACGCAGATACGCAGTATTTT
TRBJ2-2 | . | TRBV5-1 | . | CASSDTSLGTGELFF | TGCGCCAGCAGCGATACTTCTCTAGGTACCGGGGAGCTGTTTTTT
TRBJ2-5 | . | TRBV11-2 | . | CASSLVPHQETQYF | TGTGCCAGCAGCTTAGTACCGCACCAAGAGACCCAGTACTTC
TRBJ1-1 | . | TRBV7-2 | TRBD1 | CASSLGTVNTEAFF | TGTGCCAGCAGCCTCGGGACAGTGAACACTGAAGCTTTCTTT